This T cell receptor (beta chain) was profiled in a study of blood T cell repertoires in COVID-19. Study information: Specimens from acute and convalescent COVID-19 originated in the United States, Italy and Spain. Sources were T cells, B-cell-depleted T cells, or PBMCs; the material itself was cDNA or gDNA.

Original processing methods: By means of reference gene primer amplification, nucleated cell counts were estimated. Clones were sequenced by immunoSEQ multiplex PCR, and TCRdb holds only the in-frame ones, with some missing. V, J and clone size were drawn from that table, and D and trimming were deduced from the DNA. The data show 40,000 or so clones, with 60% to 80% seen just once and 28% held by the top ten. This CDR3 comprises 14 residues. V lost 6 bases, J lost 2 bases, and 11 bases lay in between. From germline, CDR1 is MNHEY and CDR2 SVGAGI. Sequencing input: peripheral blood. The V call is TRBV6-5, the J call TRBJ1-5; D unclear. This TCR derives from a woman between 65 and 79 years old with acute or convalescent COVID-19. This CDR3 is CASSSSRGNQPQHF. The CDR3 nucleotides read TGTGCCAGCAGCTCCAGTCGGGGCAATCAGCCCCAGCATTTT.